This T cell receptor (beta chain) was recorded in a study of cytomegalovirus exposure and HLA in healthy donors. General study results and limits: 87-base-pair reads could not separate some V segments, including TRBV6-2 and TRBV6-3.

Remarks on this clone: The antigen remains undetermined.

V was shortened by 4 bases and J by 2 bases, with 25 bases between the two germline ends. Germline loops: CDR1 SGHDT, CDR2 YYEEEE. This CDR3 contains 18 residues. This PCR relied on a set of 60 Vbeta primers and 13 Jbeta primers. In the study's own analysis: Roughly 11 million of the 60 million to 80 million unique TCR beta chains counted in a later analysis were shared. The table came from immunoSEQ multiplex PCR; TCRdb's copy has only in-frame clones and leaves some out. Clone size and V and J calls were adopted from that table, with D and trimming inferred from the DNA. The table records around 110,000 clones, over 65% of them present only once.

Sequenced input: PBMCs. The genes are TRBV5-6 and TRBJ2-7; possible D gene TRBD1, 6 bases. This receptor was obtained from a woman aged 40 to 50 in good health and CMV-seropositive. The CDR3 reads CASSTIFGTGTQPYEQYF. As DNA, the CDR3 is TGTGCCAGCAGCACCATTTTTGGGACCGGGACACAGCCCTACGAGCAGTACTTC.